This TCR beta chain was recorded in a study of shared clonotypes between healthy human individuals. About the study: CD4 naive cells filled three plates per donor, CD4 memory three, CD8 naive two and CD8 memory one.

Looked up from germline, CDR1 is MDHEN and CDR2 is SYDVKM. CDR3 size: 15 residues. V lost 4 bases, J lost 0 bases, and 7 bases lay in between. Study outcomes and limitations: Among a handful of donors, 4.5% to 5.5% of naive CD4 clonotypes were found in common. Sequencing depth was expected to influence donor clonotype sharing. Some clonotypes were shared by all four sorted-subset donors, while others were not shared. The non-shared ones had lower generation probabilities than the shared ones.

Sequenced by immunoSEQ multiplex PCR; TCRdb stores in-frame clones only, minus some. The data contain 730,000 or so clones, about three quarters of them singletons. Of note for this clone: Its antigen remains unknown.

This chain links TRBV28 with TRBJ2-6; possible D gene TRBD2, 6 bases. The sequenced sample was memory CD4+ T cells sorted from blood. This sample's subset: CD45RA-negative fraction. The sequence was obtained from a woman aged 25 to 39 in good health. This CDR3 is CASSSGSSGANVLTF. Here the CDR3 DNA reads TGTGCCAGCAGTTCCGGGAGCTCTGGGGCCAACGTCCTGACTTTC.